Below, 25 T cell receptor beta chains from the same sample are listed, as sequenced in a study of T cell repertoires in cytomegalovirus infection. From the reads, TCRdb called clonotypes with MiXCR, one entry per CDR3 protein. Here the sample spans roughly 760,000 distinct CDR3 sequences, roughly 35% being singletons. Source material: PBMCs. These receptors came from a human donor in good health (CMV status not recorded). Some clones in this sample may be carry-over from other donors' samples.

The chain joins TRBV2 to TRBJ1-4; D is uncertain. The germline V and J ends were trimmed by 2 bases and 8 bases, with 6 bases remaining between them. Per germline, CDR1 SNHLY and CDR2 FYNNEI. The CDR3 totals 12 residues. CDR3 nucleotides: TGTGCCAGCAGTGAATATGGAGAAAAACTGTTTTTT. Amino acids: CASSEYGEKLFF.

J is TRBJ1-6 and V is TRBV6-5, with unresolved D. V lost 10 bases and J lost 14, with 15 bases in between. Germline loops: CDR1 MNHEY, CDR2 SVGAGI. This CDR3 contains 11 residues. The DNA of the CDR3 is TGTGCCAATTCCCCCCGAGGGACCCTCCACTTT. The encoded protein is CANSPRGTLHF.

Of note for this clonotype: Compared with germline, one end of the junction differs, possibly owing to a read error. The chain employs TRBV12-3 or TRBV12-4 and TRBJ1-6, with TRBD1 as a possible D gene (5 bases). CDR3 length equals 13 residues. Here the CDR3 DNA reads TGTTCCAGCAGTTCGCAACAGGTCGAACCCCTCCACTTT. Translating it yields CSSSSQQVEPLHF.

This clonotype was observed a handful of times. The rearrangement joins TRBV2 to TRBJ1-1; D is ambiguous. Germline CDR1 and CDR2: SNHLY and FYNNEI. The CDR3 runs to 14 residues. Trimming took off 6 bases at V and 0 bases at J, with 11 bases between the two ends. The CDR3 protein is CASRDGSMNTEAFF. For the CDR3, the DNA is TGTGCCAGCAGGGACGGAAGCATGAACACTGAAGCTTTCTTT.

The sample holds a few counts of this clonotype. The CDR3 spells CASSLLQAGGTDTQYF. The CDR3 nucleotides read TGTGCCAGCAGTTTACTACAAGCGGGAGGCACAGATACGCAGTATTTT. The chain is built from TRBV12-3 or TRBV12-4 and TRBJ2-3; 8 nucleotides align to TRBD2. The V gene end was trimmed by 2 bases and the J gene end by 1 base; junction bases not matched to a gene: 5. This CDR3 has 16 amino acids.

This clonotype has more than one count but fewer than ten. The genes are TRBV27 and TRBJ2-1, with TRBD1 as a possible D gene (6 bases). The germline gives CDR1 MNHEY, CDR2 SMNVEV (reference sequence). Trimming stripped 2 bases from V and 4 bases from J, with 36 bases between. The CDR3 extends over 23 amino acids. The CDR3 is CASSLRSNRLQGQFSVRYNEQFF. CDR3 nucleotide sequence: TGTGCCAGCAGTTTACGCAGCAACCGGCTCCAAGGACAGTTCTCGGTGCGTTACAATGAGCAGTTCTTC.

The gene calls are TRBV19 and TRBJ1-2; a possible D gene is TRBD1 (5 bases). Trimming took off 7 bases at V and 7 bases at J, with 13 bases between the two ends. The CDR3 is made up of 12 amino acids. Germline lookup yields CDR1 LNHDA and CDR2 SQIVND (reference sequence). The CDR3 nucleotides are TGTGCCAGTATTATGGGGGAACCTGGCTACACCTTC. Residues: CASIMGEPGYTF.

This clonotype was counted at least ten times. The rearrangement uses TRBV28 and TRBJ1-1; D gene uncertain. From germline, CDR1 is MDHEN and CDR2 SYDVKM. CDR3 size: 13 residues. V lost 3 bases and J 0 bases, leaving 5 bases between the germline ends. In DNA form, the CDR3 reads TGTGCCAGCAGTTTTCTCCTGAACACTGAAGCTTTCTTT. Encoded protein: CASSFLLNTEAFF.

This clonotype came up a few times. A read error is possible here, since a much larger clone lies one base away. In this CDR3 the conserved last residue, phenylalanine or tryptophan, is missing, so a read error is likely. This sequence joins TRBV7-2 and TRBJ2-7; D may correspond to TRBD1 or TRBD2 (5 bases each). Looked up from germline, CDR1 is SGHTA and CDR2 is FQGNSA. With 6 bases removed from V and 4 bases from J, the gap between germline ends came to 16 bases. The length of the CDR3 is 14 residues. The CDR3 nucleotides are TGTGCCAGCAGTGTAACGGGACGGATTTACGAGCAGTACTTA. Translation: CASSVTGRIYEQYL.

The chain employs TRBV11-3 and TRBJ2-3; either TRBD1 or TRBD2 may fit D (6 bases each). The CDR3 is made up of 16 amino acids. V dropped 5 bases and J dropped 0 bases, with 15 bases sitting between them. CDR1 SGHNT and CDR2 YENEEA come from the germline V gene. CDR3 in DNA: TGTGCCAGCAGCCCAAGGAGGGGGTCGAGCACAGATACGCAGTATTTT. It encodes CASSPRRGSSTDTQYF.

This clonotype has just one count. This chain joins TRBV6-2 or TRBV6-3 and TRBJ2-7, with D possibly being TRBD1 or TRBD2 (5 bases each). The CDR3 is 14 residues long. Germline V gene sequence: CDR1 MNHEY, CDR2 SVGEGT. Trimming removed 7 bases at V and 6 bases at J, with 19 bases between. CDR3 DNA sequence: TGTGCCAGCAACTCACAACGGGGACCGCTCGAGCAGTACTTC. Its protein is CASNSQRGPLEQYF.

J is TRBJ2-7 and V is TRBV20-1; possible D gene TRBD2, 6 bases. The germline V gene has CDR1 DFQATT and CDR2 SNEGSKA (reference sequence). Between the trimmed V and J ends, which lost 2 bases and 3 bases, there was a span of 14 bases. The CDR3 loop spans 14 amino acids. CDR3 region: CSARPLGGYYEQYF. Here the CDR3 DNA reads TGCAGTGCTAGACCCCTGGGGGGATACTACGAGCAGTACTTC.

The CDR3 DNA follows: TGTGCCAGCAGTTTTGCGGGGGGGTCCTACAATGAGCAGTTCTTC. The encoded protein is CASSFAGGSYNEQFF. This sequence joins TRBV28 and TRBJ2-1; 9 nucleotides agree with TRBD2. Germline CDR1 and CDR2: MDHEN and SYDVKM. The CDR3 length is 15 residues. Trimming took 3 bases from V and 1 from J; bases not matched to a gene: 1.

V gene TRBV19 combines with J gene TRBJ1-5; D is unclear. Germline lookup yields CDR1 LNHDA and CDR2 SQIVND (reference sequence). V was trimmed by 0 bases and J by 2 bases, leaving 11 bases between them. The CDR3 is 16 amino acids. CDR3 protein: CASSIDRGLGNQPQHF. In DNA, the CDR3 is TGTGCCAGTAGTATAGATCGAGGGCTGGGCAATCAGCCCCAGCATTTT.

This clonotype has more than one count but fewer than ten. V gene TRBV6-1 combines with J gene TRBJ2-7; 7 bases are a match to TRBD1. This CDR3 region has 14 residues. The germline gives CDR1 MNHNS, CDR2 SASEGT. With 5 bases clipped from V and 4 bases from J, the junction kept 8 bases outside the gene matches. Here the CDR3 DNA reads TGTGCCAGCAGTCCGACGGGACAGAGATACGAGCAGTACTTC. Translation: CASSPTGQRYEQYF.

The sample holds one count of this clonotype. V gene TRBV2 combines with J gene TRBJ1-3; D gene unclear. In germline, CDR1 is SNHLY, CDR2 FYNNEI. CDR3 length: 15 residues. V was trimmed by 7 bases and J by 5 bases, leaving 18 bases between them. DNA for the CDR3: TGTGCCAGCATGGGCAGAACCCTTCTGAGAAACACCATATATTTT. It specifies CASMGRTLLRNTIYF.

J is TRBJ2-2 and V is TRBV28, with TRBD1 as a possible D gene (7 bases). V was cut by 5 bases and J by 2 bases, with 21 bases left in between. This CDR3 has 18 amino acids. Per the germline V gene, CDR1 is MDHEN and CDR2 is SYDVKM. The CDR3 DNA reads TGTGCCAGCAGTCCCTCCCCTTGGAGGGGGCAAAACACCGGGGAGCTGTTTTTT. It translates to CASSPSPWRGQNTGELFF.

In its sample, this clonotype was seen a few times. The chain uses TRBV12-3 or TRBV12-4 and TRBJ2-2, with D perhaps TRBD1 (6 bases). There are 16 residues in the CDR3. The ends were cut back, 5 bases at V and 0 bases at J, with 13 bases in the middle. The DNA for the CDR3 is TGTGCCAGCAGTGCGCTGGGACAATCGAACACCGGGGAGCTGTTTTTT. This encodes CASSALGQSNTGELFF.

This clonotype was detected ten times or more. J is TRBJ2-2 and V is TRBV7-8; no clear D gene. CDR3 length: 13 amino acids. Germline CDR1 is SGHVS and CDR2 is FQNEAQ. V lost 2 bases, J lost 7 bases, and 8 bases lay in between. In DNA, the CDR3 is TGTGCCAGCAGCTTATACGACAACGGGGAGCTGTTTTTT. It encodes CASSLYDNGELFF.

DNA of the CDR3: TGTGCCACCAGGGACAGGGGTGTTTATGGCTACACCTTC. This sequence encodes CATRDRGVYGYTF. V usage is TRBV19 and J usage is TRBJ1-2, with 10 positions matching TRBD1. The germline gives CDR1 LNHDA, CDR2 SQIVND (reference sequence). This CDR3 is 13 amino acids long. Losses at the gene ends were 10 bases for V and 5 bases for J; bases not matched to a gene: 7.

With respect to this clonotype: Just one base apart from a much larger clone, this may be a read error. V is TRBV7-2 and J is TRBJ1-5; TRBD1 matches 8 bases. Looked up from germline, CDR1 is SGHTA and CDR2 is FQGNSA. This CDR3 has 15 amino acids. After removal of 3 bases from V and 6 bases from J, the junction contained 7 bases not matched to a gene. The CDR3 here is CASSFGGQDFQPQHF. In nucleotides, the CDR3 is TGTGCCAGCAGCTTCGGGGGACAGGACTTTCAGCCCCAGCATTTT.

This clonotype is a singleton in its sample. CDR3 DNA: TGTGCCAGCAGCGCGGGACTAGCGGGGATGAGAACGGAGACCCAGTACTTC. Translating gives CASSAGLAGMRTETQYF. This chain connects TRBV9 to TRBJ2-5; 13 bases align to TRBD2. This CDR3 contains 17 residues. The germline V gene has CDR1 SGDLS and CDR2 YYNGEE. Trimming at V came to 3 bases and at J to 5 bases, leaving 10 bases not matched to a gene. The full variable domain, completed using reference TRBV9 and TRBJ2-5, is DSGVTQTPKHLITATGQRVTLRCSPRSGDLSVYWYQQSLDQGLQFLIQYYNGEERAKGNILERFSAQQFPDLHSELNLSSLELGDSALYFCASSAGLAGMRTETQYFGPGTRLLVL.

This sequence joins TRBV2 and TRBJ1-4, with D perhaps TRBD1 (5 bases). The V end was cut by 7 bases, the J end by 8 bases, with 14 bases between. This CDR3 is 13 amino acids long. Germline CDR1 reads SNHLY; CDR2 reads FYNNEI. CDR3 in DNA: TGTGCCAGCAAGGCGGGGGGAGGCGAAAAACTGTTTTTT. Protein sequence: CASKAGGGEKLFF.

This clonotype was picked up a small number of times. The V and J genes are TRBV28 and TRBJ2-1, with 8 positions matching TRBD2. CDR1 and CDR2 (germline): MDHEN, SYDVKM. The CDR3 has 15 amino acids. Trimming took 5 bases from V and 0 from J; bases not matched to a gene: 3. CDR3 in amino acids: CASSHSGASYNEQFF. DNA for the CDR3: TGTGCCAGCAGTCATAGCGGGGCCTCCTACAATGAGCAGTTCTTC.

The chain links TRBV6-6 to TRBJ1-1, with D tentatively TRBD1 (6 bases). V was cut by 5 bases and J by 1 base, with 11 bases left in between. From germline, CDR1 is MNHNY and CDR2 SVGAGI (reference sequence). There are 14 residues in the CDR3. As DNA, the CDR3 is TGTGCCAGCAGTCGAGGACAGCAGAACACTGAAGCTTTCTTT. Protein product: CASSRGQQNTEAFF.